This TCR beta chain was recorded in a study of beta chain features in type 1 diabetes. Overall study context: Age, gender and cell yields were similar between patients and healthy donors.

V was shortened by 6 bases and J by 4 bases, with 10 bases between the two germline ends. Looked up from germline, CDR1 is MDHEN and CDR2 is SYDVKM. This CDR3 spans 12 amino acids. Notes on the study in general: Type 1 diabetes patients showed fewer insertions and more deletions at VDJ junctions. Compared with healthy donors, patients appeared to share more similar naive, central memory and regulatory TCRB repertoires.

A remark on this clone: The target antigen is unknown.

Expressed TCRB transcripts were sequenced after all isolated RNA was converted to cDNA. This table comes from immunoSEQ multiplex PCR, and its TCRdb copy is limited to in-frame clones, with some not included. Of around 180,000 clones listed, around 13% were seen once; the top ten hold approximately 0.64%. The chain couples TRBV28 to TRBJ2-7, with D maybe TRBD2 (6 bases). Specimen: central memory CD4+ T cells from blood. This receptor was identified in a woman between 18 and 29 years old in good health. The DNA of the CDR3 is TGTGCCAGCAGGTCGACTAGTTACGAGCAGTACTTC. It is translated as CASRSTSYEQYF. Complete variable domain (other parts from reference TRBV28 and TRBJ2-7): DVKVTQSSRYLVKRTGEKVFLECVQDMDHENMFWYRQDPGLGLRLIYFSYDVKMKEKGDIPEGYSVSREKKERFSLILESASTNQTSMYLCASRSTSYEQYFGPGTRLTVT.